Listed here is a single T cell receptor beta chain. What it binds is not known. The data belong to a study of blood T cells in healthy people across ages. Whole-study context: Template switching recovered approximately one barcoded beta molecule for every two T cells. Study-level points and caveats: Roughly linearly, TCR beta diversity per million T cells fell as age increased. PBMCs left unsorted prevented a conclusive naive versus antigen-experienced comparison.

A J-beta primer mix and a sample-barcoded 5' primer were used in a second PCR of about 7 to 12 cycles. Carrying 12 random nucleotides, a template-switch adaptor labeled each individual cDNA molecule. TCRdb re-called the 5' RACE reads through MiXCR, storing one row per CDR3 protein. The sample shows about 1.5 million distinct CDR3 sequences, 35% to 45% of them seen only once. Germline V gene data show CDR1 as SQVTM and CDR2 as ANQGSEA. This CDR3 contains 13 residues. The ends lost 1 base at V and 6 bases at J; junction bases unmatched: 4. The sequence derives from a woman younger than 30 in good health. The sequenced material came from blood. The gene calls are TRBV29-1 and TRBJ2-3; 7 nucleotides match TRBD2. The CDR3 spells CSVEGGGYDTQYF. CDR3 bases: TGCAGCGTTGAAGGGGGGGGGTACGATACGCAGTATTTT.